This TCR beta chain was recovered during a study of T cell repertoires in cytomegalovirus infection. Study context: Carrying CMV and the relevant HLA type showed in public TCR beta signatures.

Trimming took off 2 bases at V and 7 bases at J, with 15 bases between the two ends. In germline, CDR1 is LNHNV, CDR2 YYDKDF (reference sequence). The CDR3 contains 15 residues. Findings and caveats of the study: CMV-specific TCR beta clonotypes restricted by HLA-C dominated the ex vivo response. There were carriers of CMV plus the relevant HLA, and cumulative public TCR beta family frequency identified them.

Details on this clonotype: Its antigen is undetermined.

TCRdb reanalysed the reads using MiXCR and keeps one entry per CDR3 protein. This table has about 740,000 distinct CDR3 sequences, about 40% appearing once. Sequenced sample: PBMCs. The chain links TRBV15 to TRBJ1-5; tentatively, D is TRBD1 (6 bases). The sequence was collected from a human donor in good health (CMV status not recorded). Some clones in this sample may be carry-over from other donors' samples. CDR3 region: CATSRNLGGDQPQHF. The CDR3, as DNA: TGTGCCACCAGCAGAAATCTAGGGGGGGACCAGCCCCAGCATTTT. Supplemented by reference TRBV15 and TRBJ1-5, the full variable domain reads DAMVIQNPRYQVTQFGKPVTLSCSQTLNHNVMYWYQQKSSQAPKLLFHYYDKDFNNEADTPDNFQSRRPNTSFCFLDIRSPGLGDTAMYLCATSRNLGGDQPQHFGDGTRLSIL.